This T cell receptor beta chain was recovered during a study of T cell responses to AZD1222 COVID-19 vaccine. Assay: immunoSEQ multiplex PCR; the TCRdb copy retains only in-frame clones and omits some. The sample comprises about 150,000 clones, about 90% of which are singletons, and 1.9% rests with the top ten. The CDR3 has 17 amino acids. Looked up from germline, CDR1 is MDHEN and CDR2 is SYDVKM. V shed 7 bases and J 0 bases; nucleotides not matched to a gene: 9. The sample in question was peripheral blood, obtained on day 0 of AZD1222 vaccination. The V call is TRBV28, the J call TRBJ1-2; 12 positions agree with TRBD1. This TCR was recovered from an adult in good health. CDR3 in DNA: TGTGCCAGCACGTTCCGGGACAGGGGGCCAGCTAACTATGGCTACACCTTC. It specifies CASTFRDRGPANYGYTF.